This entry is about one T cell receptor (beta chain). Repertoires were generated with immunoSEQ multiplex PCR, while TCRdb's copy carries only in-frame clones and drops some. Here the sample spans approximately 2,300,000 clones, about 90% being singletons. The CDR3 is made up of 14 amino acids. Germline V gene lookup returns CDR1 MNHEY and CDR2 SMNVEV (reference sequence). V lost 2 bases to trimming and J lost 0 bases, with 8 bases between them. This specimen belongs to a study of shared clonotypes between healthy human individuals. Overall study: CD4 naive and CD4 memory each took three plates per donor, while CD8 naive took two and CD8 memory one.

The sample was naive CD4+ T cells from PBMCs. Noted subset: CD45RA+ positively selected. The source is a man aged 18 to 30 in good health. Some clones in this sample may be carry-over from other donors' samples. The J gene is TRBJ2-7, the V gene TRBV27; perhaps TRBD2 as D (5 bases). CDR3 nucleotide sequence: TGTGCCAGCAGTTTAACTCGGGGCTCCTACGAGCAGTACTTC. This codes for CASSLTRGSYEQYF.